The 7 T cell receptor beta chains below come from one sample, sequenced in a study of shared clonotypes between healthy human individuals. Clones were read by immunoSEQ multiplex PCR, and TCRdb kept only the in-frame ones, dropping some. Seen here are around 2,000,000 clones, approximately 94% observed once, and the top ten hold around 1.2%. Naive CD8 populations comprised CD45RO-negative cells positively selected for CCR7, excluding terminally differentiated effector memory CD45RA+ cells. The sequenced sample consisted of naive CD8+ T cells sorted from blood. The receptors derive from a man between 18 and 29 years old in good health.

V gene TRBV10-2 combines with J gene TRBJ1-2, with D tentatively TRBD1 (5 bases). Germline CDR1 WSHSY, CDR2 SAAADI. The CDR3 loop spans 14 amino acids. V lost 2 bases to trimming and J lost 5 bases, with 12 bases between them. The chain's CDR3 is CASSEGGMNYGYTF. In DNA form, the CDR3 reads TGCGCCAGCAGTGAGGGGGGGATGAATTATGGCTACACCTTC.

The chain joins TRBV28 to TRBJ1-1, with a possible D match to TRBD1 (5 bases). The CDR3 extends over 16 amino acids. Germline values: CDR1 MDHEN, CDR2 SYDVKM. V was trimmed by 5 bases and J by 0 bases, leaving 16 bases between them. For the CDR3, the DNA is TGTGCCAGCAGTCCACCGACAGAAGGGGTGAACACTGAAGCTTTCTTT. It specifies CASSPPTEGVNTEAFF.

Worth noting for this clone: The same CDR3 can be traced to other DNA sequences in this sample. This rearrangement joins TRBV30 to TRBJ2-7; no reliable D call. Trimming removed 0 bases from V and 3 bases from J, with 6 bases in between. Germline CDR1 reads GTSNPN; CDR2 reads SVGIG (reference sequence). CDR3 length: 12 residues. The CDR3: CAWSVRLYEQYF. The CDR3 bases are TGTGCCTGGAGTGTAAGGCTCTACGAGCAGTACTTC.

Worth noting for this clone: Other DNA sequences within the sample encode an identical CDR3. The rearrangement uses TRBV7-9 and TRBJ2-7; D uncertain. This CDR3 is built from 11 residues. V was pared by 4 bases and J by 2 bases, with 3 bases between. CDR1 and CDR2 from the germline V gene are SEHNR and FQNEAQ (reference sequence). In nucleotides, the CDR3 is TGTGCCAGCAGCTCTGCCTACGAGCAGTACTTC. Translated, it gives CASSSAYEQYF.

The chain has TRBV7-8 and TRBJ2-1; TRBD2 agrees at 13 bases. Germline-derived CDR1 and CDR2 are SGHVS and FQNEAQ. The CDR3 spans 20 residues. V shed 5 bases, J shed 0 bases, and the junction held 13 bases outside the gene matches. The DNA of the CDR3 is TGTGCCAGCAGCCCCTATTTACCGGGACTAGCGGGGAGCTCCTACAATGAGCAGTTCTTC. Its translation: CASSPYLPGLAGSSYNEQFF.

This chain uses TRBV5-6 with TRBJ2-7, with D perhaps matching TRBD1 (6 bases). Germline CDR1 and CDR2: SGHDT and YYEEEE. The CDR3 totals 14 residues. V was clipped by 4 bases and J by 3 bases, with 14 bases between them. The CDR3 region is CASSPVEGDYEQYF. DNA of the CDR3: TGTGCCAGCAGCCCGGTAGAGGGGGACTACGAGCAGTACTTC.

About this clone: Other DNA sequences in this specimen translate into the identical CDR3. V and J are TRBV7-9 and TRBJ2-7; 8 nucleotides agree with TRBD1. The CDR3 is 13 residues long. J gave up 3 bases and V 5 bases, and 3 bases lay outside the gene matches. The germline gives CDR1 SEHNR, CDR2 FQNEAQ (reference sequence). The CDR3 coding sequence is TGTGCCAGCAGCAGACAGGGGAACTACGAGCAGTACTTC. Amino acids: CASSRQGNYEQYF.